This record concerns one T cell receptor beta chain sequence. This CDR3 region has 17 residues. From germline, CDR1 is SGHRS and CDR2 YFSETQ. The J segment lost 2 bases and the V segment lost 6 bases, leaving 9 bases of the junction unmatched. The data were taken from a study of blood T cell repertoires in COVID-19. Whole-study context: Samples representing acute and convalescent COVID-19 were sourced from the United States, Italy and Spain. The analysed material was cDNA or gDNA that came from T cells, B-cell-depleted T cells, or PBMCs.

Profiling relied on immunoSEQ multiplex PCR, and the TCRdb table lists in-frame clones only, not all of them. The data contain roughly 250,000 clones, roughly 80% of them seen just once; the ten biggest clones take up 9.6%. The TCR comes from a woman older than 75 with acute or convalescent COVID-19. Specimen: peripheral blood. This chain joins TRBV5-1 and TRBJ2-6; 9 bases fit TRBD1. CDR3 residues: CASTTGQGPPGANVLTF. CDR3 sequence (DNA): TGCGCCAGCACCACGGGACAGGGCCCTCCTGGGGCCAACGTCCTGACTTTC.